These 10 T cell receptor beta chains originate from one sample sequenced in a study of T cell changes during pregnancy in multiple sclerosis. The method was immunoSEQ multiplex PCR; TCRdb's version includes in-frame clones alone and lacks a portion of them. The sample holds about 46,000 clones, almost 95% seen once. Material: CD8+ T cells from peripheral blood mononuclear cells, obtained in the first trimester of pregnancy. Source of these receptors: a female donor with multiple sclerosis, enrolled in a pregnancy study.

This CDR3 reads CASSEGWDRGGANVLTF. CDR3 coding DNA: TGTGCCAGCAGTGAAGGATGGGACAGAGGTGGGGCCAACGTCCTGACTTTC. This chain links TRBV2 with TRBJ2-6; 7 bases align to TRBD1. The V segment lost 1 base and the J segment 3 bases; nucleotides outside the gene matches: 6. CDR3 size: 17 residues. Germline V CDR1 and CDR2: SNHLY, FYNNEI.

The chain has TRBV18 and TRBJ1-3, with D unclear. V dropped 1 base and J dropped 4 bases, with 11 bases sitting between them. This CDR3 comprises 15 residues. Germline CDR1 and CDR2: KGHSH and LQKENI. CDR3 bases: TGTGCCAGCTCACCACTGGCCATTCCGGGAAACACCATATATTTT. Translating it yields CASSPLAIPGNTIYF.

The chain uses TRBV4-1 and TRBJ2-1, with 9 bases aligning to TRBD1. The CDR3 is 13 amino acids. Germline V gene sequence: CDR1 MGHRA, CDR2 YSYEKL. J gave up 10 bases and V 3 bases, and 4 bases lay outside the gene matches. This chain's CDR3 is CASSHPTGGEQFF. CDR3 coding DNA: TGCGCCAGCAGCCATCCGACAGGGGGGGAGCAGTTCTTC.

The chain combines TRBV4-1 with TRBJ2-7, with D possibly TRBD1 on 6 matching bases. Looked up from germline, CDR1 is MGHRA and CDR2 is YSYEKL. The CDR3 is 15 residues long. The ends were cut back, 0 bases at V and 1 base at J, with 10 bases in the middle. The CDR3, as DNA: TGCGCCAGCAGCCAAGATCAGGGGCGGTCCTACGAGCAGTACTTC. Amino acids: CASSQDQGRSYEQYF.

The gene calls are TRBV11-2 and TRBJ2-7; TRBD1 matches 7 bases. Germline trimming cut 5 bases from V and 0 bases from J; bases unmatched to any gene: 10. The CDR3 is 16 amino acids. CDR1 is SGHAT and CDR2 is FQNNGV in the germline V gene. The CDR3 here is CASSLGTARPSYEQYF. The CDR3, as DNA: TGTGCCAGCAGCCTAGGGACAGCTCGACCCTCCTACGAGCAGTACTTC. The full variable domain, in which reference TRBV11-2 and TRBJ2-7 provide the parts outside the CDR3, is EAGVAQSPRYKIIEKRQSVAFWCNPISGHATLYWYQQILGQGPKLLIQFQNNGVVDDSQLPKDRFSAERLKGVDSTLKIQPAKLEDSAVYLCASSLGTARPSYEQYFGPGTRLTVT.

The rearrangement uses TRBV7-2 and TRBJ1-5; 10 bases fit TRBD1. Germline CDR1 is SGHTA and CDR2 is FQGNSA. V lost 6 bases, J lost 7 bases, and 9 bases stayed unmatched. The CDR3 has 15 residues. For the CDR3, the DNA is TGTGCCAGCAGAGAGGGACAGGGGAGGGGGCAGCCCCAGCATTTT. This encodes CASREGQGRGQPQHF.

This clone was counted a few times. The rearrangement joins TRBV4-1 to TRBJ2-7, with D perhaps TRBD2 (7 bases). The V gene's germline CDR1 is MGHRA and CDR2 YSYEKL. The CDR3 loop spans 15 amino acids. Trimming removed 0 bases from V and 2 bases from J, with 11 bases in between. The CDR3 here is CASSQESGGAYEQYF. CDR3 bases: TGCGCCAGCAGCCAAGAATCGGGGGGCGCCTACGAGCAGTACTTC.

This clone was counted once. The genes are TRBV4-1 and TRBJ1-1, with D unclear. CDR3 length equals 14 residues. Germline CDR1 and CDR2: MGHRA and YSYEKL. V gave up 1 base and J gave up 2 bases, with 8 bases separating them. CDR3 in DNA: TGCGCCAGCAGCCAAGCAGGCACAAACACTGAAGCTTTCTTT. Its protein is CASSQAGTNTEAFF.

V and J are TRBV12-5 and TRBJ1-1; the D gene is possibly TRBD1 (5 bases). Germline V gene data show CDR1 as LGHNT and CDR2 as FRNRAP. The length of the CDR3 is 16 residues. The V end lost 4 bases, the J end lost 3 bases, and 18 bases lay between the germline ends. Here the CDR3 reads CASGYRLQERDTEAFF. CDR3 DNA sequence: TGTGCTAGTGGTTATCGCCTACAGGAACGGGACACTGAAGCTTTCTTT.

The CDR3 DNA reads as TGTGCCAGCAGCTTATCCCGGACAGGGGGCACTGAAGCTTTCTTT. As protein: CASSLSRTGGTEAFF. The chain combines TRBV7-3 with TRBJ1-1; 10 bases map to TRBD1. The junction had 4 bases not matched to a gene; V was cut back by 2 bases and J by 4 bases. The CDR3 is made up of 15 amino acids. The germline gives CDR1 SGHTA, CDR2 FQGTGA.